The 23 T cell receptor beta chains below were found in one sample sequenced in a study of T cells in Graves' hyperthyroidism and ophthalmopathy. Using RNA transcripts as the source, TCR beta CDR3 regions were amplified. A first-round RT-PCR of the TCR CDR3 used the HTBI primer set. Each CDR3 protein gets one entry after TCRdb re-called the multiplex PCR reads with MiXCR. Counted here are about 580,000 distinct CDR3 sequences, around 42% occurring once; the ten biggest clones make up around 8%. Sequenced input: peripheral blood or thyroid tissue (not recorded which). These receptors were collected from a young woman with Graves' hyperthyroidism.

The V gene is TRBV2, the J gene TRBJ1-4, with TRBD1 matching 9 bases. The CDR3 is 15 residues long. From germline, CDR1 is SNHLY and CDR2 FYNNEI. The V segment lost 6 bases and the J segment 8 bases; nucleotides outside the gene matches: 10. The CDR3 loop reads CASSEWGQGSEKLFF. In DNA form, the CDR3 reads TGTGCCAGCAGCGAGTGGGGACAGGGAAGCGAAAAACTGTTTTTT.

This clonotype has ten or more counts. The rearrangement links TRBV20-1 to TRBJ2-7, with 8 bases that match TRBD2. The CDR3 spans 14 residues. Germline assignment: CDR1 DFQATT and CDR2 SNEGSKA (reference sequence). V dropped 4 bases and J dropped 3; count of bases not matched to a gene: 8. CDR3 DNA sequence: TGCAGTGCTATCAAACTAGCGGACTACTACGAGCAGTACTTC. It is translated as CSAIKLADYYEQYF.

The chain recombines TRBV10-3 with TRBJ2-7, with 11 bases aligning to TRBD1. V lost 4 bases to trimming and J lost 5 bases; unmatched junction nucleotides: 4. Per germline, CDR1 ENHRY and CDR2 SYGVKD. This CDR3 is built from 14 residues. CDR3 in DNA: TGTGCCATCAGTGGTGGGGACAGGGGGGACGAGCAGTACTTC. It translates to CAISGGDRGDEQYF.

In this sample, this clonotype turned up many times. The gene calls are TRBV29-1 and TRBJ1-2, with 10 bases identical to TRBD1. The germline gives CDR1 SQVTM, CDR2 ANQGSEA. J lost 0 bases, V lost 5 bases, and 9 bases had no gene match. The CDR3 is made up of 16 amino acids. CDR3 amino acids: CSVHPGTGASNYGYTF. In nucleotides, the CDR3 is TGCAGCGTTCACCCCGGGACAGGGGCCTCTAACTATGGCTACACCTTC. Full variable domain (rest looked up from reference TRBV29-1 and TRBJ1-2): SAVISQKPSRDICQRGTSLTIQCQVDSQVTMMFWYRQQPGQSLTLIATANQGSEATYESGFVIDKFPISRPNLTFSTLTVSNMSPEDSSIYLCSVHPGTGASNYGYTFGSGTRLTVV.

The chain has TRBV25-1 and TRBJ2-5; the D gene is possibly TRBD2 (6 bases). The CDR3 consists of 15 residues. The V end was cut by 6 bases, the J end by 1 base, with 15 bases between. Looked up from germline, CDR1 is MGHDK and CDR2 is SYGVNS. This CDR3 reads CASSSPWTIQETQYF. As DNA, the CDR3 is TGTGCCAGCAGCAGCCCTTGGACTATCCAAGAGACCCAGTACTTC.

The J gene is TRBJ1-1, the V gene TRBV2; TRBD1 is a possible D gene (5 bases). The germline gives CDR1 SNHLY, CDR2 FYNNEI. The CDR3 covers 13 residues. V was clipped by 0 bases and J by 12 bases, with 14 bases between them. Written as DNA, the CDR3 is TGTGCCAGCAGTGAAGCGAGGGGTCGGGGGACTTTCTTT. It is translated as CASSEARGRGTFF.

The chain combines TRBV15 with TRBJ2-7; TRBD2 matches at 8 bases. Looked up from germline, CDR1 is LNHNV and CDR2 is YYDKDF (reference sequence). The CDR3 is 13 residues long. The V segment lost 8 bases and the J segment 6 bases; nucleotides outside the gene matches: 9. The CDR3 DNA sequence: TGTGCCACCTCCCGGGGTAGCGGGGTCGAGCAGTACTTC. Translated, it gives CATSRGSGVEQYF.

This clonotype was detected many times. Here the CDR3 reads CASSVAGVNEQFF. Here the CDR3 DNA reads TGTGCCAGCAGCGTAGCGGGGGTTAATGAGCAGTTCTTC. V gene TRBV9 combines with J gene TRBJ2-1, with TRBD2 as a possible D gene (6 bases). V lost 0 bases and J 7 bases, leaving 8 bases between the germline ends. The CDR3 has 13 residues. Germline lookup yields CDR1 SGDLS and CDR2 YYNGEE.

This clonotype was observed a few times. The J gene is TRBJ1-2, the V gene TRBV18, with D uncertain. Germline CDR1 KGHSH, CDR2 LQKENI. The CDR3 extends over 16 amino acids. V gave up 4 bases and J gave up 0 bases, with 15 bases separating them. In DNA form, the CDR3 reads TGTGCCAGCTCACTGATTTCCGGGTTAGCTAACTATGGCTACACCTTC. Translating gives CASSLISGLANYGYTF.

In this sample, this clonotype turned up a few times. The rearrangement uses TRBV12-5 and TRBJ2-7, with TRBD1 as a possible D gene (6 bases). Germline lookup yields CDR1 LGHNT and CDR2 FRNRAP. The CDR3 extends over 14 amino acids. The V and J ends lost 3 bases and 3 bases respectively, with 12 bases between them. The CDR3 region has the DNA TGTGCTAGTGGTTTCTCCGGGACACACTACGAGCAGTACTTC. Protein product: CASGFSGTHYEQYF.

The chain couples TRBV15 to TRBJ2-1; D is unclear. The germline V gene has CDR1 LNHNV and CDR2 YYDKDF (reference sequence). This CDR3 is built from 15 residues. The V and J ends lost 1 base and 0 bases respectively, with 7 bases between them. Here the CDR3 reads CATSRGDNSYNEQFF. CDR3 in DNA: TGTGCCACCAGCAGAGGTGACAACTCCTACAATGAGCAGTTCTTC.

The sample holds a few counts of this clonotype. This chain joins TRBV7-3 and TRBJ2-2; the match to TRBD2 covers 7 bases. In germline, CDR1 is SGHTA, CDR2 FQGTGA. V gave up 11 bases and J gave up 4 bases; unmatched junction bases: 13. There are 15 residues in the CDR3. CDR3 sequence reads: CACNPGTTFTGELFF. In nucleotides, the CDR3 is TGTGCCTGCAACCCCGGGACTACCTTCACCGGGGAGCTGTTTTTT.

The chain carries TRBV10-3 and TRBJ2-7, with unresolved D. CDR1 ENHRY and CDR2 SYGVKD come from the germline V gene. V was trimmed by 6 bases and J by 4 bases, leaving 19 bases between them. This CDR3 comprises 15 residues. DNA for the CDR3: TGTGCCATCAGCACCACAGTCATAGAGAAGTACGAGCAGTACTTC. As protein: CAISTTVIEKYEQYF.

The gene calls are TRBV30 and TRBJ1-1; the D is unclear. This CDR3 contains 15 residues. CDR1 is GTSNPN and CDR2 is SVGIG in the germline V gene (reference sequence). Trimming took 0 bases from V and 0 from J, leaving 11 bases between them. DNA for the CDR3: TGTGCCTGGAGTGTACAAGGAGGAGTGAACACTGAAGCTTTCTTT. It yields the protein CAWSVQGGVNTEAFF.

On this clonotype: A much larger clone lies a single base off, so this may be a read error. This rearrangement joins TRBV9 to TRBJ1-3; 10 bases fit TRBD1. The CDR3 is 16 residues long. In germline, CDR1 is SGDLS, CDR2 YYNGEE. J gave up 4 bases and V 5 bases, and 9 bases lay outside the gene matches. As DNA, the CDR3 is TGTGCCAGCAGACCGACAGGGGGCGCATCGGGAAACACCATATATTTT. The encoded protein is CASRPTGGASGNTIYF.

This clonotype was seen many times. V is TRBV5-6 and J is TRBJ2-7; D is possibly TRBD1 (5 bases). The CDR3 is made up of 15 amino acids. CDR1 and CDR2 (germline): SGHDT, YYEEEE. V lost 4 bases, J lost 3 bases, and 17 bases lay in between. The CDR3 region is CASSPLARANYEQYF. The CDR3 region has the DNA TGTGCCAGCAGCCCATTGGCCAGGGCGAACTACGAGCAGTACTTC.

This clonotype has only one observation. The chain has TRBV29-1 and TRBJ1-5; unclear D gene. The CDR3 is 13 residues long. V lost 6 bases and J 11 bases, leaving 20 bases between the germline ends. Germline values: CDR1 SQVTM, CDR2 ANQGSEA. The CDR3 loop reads CSVNGVGGETQHF. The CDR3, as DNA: TGCAGCGTCAACGGGGTCGGTGGAGAGACCCAGCATTTT.

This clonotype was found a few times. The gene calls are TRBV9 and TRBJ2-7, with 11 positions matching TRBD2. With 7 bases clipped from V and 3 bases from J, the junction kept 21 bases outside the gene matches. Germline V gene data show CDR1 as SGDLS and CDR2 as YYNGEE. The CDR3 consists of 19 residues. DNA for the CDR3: TGTGCCAGCTCAGCCCCGGGACGCCGTGCTGGGACTAGCGGCTACGAGCAGTACTTC. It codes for CASSAPGRRAGTSGYEQYF.

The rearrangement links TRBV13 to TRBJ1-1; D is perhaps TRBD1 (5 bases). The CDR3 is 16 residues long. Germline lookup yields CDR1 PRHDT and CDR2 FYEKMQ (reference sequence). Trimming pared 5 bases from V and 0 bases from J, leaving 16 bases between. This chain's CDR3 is CASSHKTDPLNTEAFF. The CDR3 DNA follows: TGTGCCAGCAGCCATAAGACAGATCCTCTGAACACTGAAGCTTTCTTT.

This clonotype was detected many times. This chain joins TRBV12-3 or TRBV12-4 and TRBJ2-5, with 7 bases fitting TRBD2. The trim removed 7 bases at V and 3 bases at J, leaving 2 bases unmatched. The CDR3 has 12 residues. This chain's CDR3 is CASTRGEETQYF. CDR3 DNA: TGTGCCAGCACCCGGGGGGAAGAGACCCAGTACTTC.

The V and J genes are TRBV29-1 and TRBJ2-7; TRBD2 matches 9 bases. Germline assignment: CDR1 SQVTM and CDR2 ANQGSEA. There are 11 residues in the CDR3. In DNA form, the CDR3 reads TGCAGGACTAGCGGTCCATACGAGCAGTACTTC. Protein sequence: CRTSGPYEQYF.

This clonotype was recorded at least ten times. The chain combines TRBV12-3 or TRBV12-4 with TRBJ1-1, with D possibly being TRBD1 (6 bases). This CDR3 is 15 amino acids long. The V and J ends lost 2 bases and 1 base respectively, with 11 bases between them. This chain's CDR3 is CASSLRLGQNTEAFF. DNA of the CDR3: TGTGCCAGCAGTTTAAGGCTGGGACAGAACACTGAAGCTTTCTTT.

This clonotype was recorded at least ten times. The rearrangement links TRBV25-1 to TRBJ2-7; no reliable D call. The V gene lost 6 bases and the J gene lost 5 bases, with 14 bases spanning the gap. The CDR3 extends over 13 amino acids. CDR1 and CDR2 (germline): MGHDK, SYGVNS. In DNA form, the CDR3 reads TGTGCCAGCAGGGTAGCCGGAGAAAACGAGCAGTACTTC. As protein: CASRVAGENEQYF.